This record looks at one TCR beta chain sequence and its context. Given a much more abundant clone one base away, this may be a read error. TCRdb used MiXCR to reprocess the 5' RACE reads, holding one entry per CDR3 protein. Of approximately 50,000 distinct CDR3 sequences listed, roughly 15% were seen once; the top ten hold about 16%. Germline V CDR1 and CDR2: MGHDK, SYGVNS. V was pared by 6 bases and J by 2 bases, with 16 bases between. The CDR3 sequence is 15 residues long. The sample comes from a study of T cells of healthy individuals. The gene calls are TRBV25-1 and TRBJ1-2; a possible D gene is TRBD1 (5 bases). The clonotype was recovered from a human donor in good health. In DNA, the CDR3 is TGTGCCAGCAGGGACGACACAGGTCTCAACTATGGCTACACCTTC. It is translated as CASRDDTGLNYGYTF.